This T cell receptor (beta chain) was profiled in a study of immune evolution from preneoplasia to lung adenocarcinoma. Resections took place in Japan or China from about 2013 to 2018. Profiling relied on immunoSEQ multiplex PCR, and the TCRdb table lists in-frame clones only, not all of them. This table has about 4,800 clones, roughly 82% appearing once. Germline-derived CDR1 and CDR2 are KGHSH and LQKENI. There are 17 residues in the CDR3. V shed 5 bases and J 5 bases; nucleotides not matched to a gene: 15. The sequenced material came from FFPE lung adenocarcinoma in situ tissue. The chain employs TRBV18 and TRBJ2-7, with 10 positions matching TRBD2. This clonotype was sampled from a person aged 65-85 years with lung adenocarcinoma. The CDR3 bases are TGTGCCAGCTCATTAGGGGGTCAGGGGACTAGCGATGACGAGCAGTACTTC. Its translation: CASSLGGQGTSDDEQYF.